The rows below give T cell receptor beta chains drawn from one sample of a study of T-cell memory formation after mild COVID-19. TCRdb re-analysed the 5' RACE reads in MiXCR, keeping a single row per CDR3 protein. The table has 150,000 to 200,000 distinct CDR3 sequences, roughly 31% seen once. What was sequenced was PBMCs or a T cell subset sorted from them (not recorded which). The source of these receptors is an adult woman who had mild COVID-19 (a few samples of this study predate the infection). Cell type and time point are not known. The CDR3 runs from the conserved cysteine through the conserved F or W. The order of the fields is V gene, J gene, D gene, clone size, CDR3 DNA, CDR3 protein. A D gene is named only where the DNA matches it firmly. Clone size is stated in some rows and not others, as once, few, many or a class when expanded.

>TRBV30|TRBJ2-6|.|.
TGTGCCTGGACCCCCCTTCAACTCTCTGGGGCCAACGTCCTGACTTTC
CAWTPLQLSGANVLTF
>TRBV4-2|TRBJ2-1|TRBD1|many
TGTGCCAGCAGCCTAACCGCACAGGGGGTTTGGGGCAATGAGCAGTTCTTC
CASSLTAQGVWGNEQFF
>TRBV6-6|TRBJ2-7|.|.
TGTGCCAGCACCGAGGGACGAGATCCTACCTCGCGGCAGTACTTC
CASTEGRDPTSRQYF
>TRBV5-1|TRBJ1-1|.|.
TGCGCCAGCAGCTTGAAAGACACTCGGGGGACTGAAGCTTTCTTT
CASSLKDTRGTEAFF
>TRBV12-3/TRBV12-4|TRBJ1-2|.|few
TGTGCCAGCAGTTTAGTGGATAGTGGTGGCTACACCTTC
CASSLVDSGGYTF
>TRBV20-1|TRBJ2-5|.|many
TGCAGTGCTAGCCGTCGGTTCCGGGACAAACAAGAGACCCAGTACTTC
CSASRRFRDKQETQYF
>TRBV29-1|TRBJ2-1|TRBD2|.
TGCAGCGTTCTAGCGGGTTGGGGCAATGAGCAGTTCTTC
CSVLAGWGNEQFF
>TRBV5-1|TRBJ1-2|TRBD1|.
TGCGCCAGCAGCCACGGACAGGGCTATGGCTACACCTTC
CASSHGQGYGYTF
>TRBV4-3|TRBJ2-7|.|many
TGCGCCAGCAGCCAAGTAAATACAGGGTGGTACGAGCAGTACTTC
CASSQVNTGWYEQYF
>TRBV4-3|TRBJ2-3|TRBD1|.
TGCGCCAGCAGCCACCAAGGACAGGGTACGCAGTATTTT
CASSHQGQGTQYF
>TRBV12-3/TRBV12-4|TRBJ1-1|.|few
TGTGCCAGCAGGGAAGGAGGAACTGAAGCTTTCTTT
CASREGGTEAFF
>TRBV15|TRBJ2-3|TRBD2|few
TGTGCCACCAGCAGAGTGCGGGAGAGGGCAGATACGCAGTATTTT
CATSRVRERADTQYF
>TRBV24-1|TRBJ2-1|TRBD2|few
TGTGCCACCAGTGATTCGCCTAGCGGGAGGGGCGATGAGCAGTTCTTC
CATSDSPSGRGDEQFF
>TRBV4-3|TRBJ2-1|TRBD2|few
TGCGCCAGCAGCCCCGGTTCTAGCGGCTACAATGAGCAGTTCTTC
CASSPGSSGYNEQFF
>TRBV7-2|TRBJ2-3|TRBD1|few
TGTGCCAGCAGCCGCCGGGACAGGGGGGGGACAGATACGCAGTATTTT
CASSRRDRGGTDTQYF
>TRBV6-5|TRBJ2-5|.|few
TGTGCCAGCAGTACAGACGGTCCGGAGACCCAGTACTTC
CASSTDGPETQYF
>TRBV24-1|TRBJ1-1|TRBD1|.
TGTGCCACCAGCGACAGGGAGAGGAGCACTGAAGCTTTCTTT
CATSDRERSTEAFF
>TRBV6-1|TRBJ2-7|.|.
TGTGCCAGCAGTGAATTTCAGGGGTCCTACGAGCAGTACTTC
CASSEFQGSYEQYF
>TRBV7-2|TRBJ2-3|TRBD2|few
TGTGCCAGCAGTCCTGGACTAGTCACAGATACGCAGTATTTT
CASSPGLVTDTQYF
>TRBV12-3/TRBV12-4|TRBJ2-6|.|.
TGTGCCAGCAGTTTCCTGGGGCAATTCTCTGGGGCCAACGTCCTGACTTTC
CASSFLGQFSGANVLTF
>TRBV5-1|TRBJ1-1|.|few
TGCGCCAGCAACGGGGTGCGTGGCACTGAAGCTTTCTTT
CASNGVRGTEAFF
>TRBV12-3/TRBV12-4|TRBJ2-1|TRBD2|.
TGTGCCAGCAGACTCGGGACTATCAATGAGCAGTTCTTC
CASRLGTINEQFF
>TRBV7-3|TRBJ1-2|TRBD1|.
TGTGCCAGCAGCCTAACTCCCGGGACAGTGGATGGCTACACCTTC
CASSLTPGTVDGYTF
>TRBV4-2|TRBJ2-7|.|.
TGTGCCAGCAGCCGGGACCGGGACACCCCCTACGAGCAGTACTTC
CASSRDRDTPYEQYF
>TRBV20-1|TRBJ1-2|.|few
TGCAGTGCTCCAGACTTGAACTATGGCTACACCTTC
CSAPDLNYGYTF
>TRBV7-8|TRBJ2-7|.|.
TGTGCCAGCAGCACGGGGACTGGTGGGACAGCCTACGAGCAGTACTTC
CASSTGTGGTAYEQYF
>TRBV5-1|TRBJ2-1|TRBD2|few
TGCGCCAGCAGCTCCCGACTAGCGGGGACCAGCGAGCAGTTCTTC
CASSSRLAGTSEQFF
>TRBV12-3/TRBV12-4|TRBJ2-7|.|few
TGTGCCAGCAGTCCAGGACGAGGGGGCTCCTACGAGCAGTACTTC
CASSPGRGGSYEQYF
>TRBV7-3|TRBJ1-1|TRBD1|few
TGTGCCAGCAGCGTCGACAGGGGGCACACTGAAGCTTTCTTT
CASSVDRGHTEAFF
>TRBV12-3/TRBV12-4|TRBJ2-1|TRBD2|.
TGTGCCAGCAGAACCGGGACTAGCGTTCACAATGAGCAGTTCTTC
CASRTGTSVHNEQFF
>TRBV7-6|TRBJ1-3|.|.
TGTGCCAGCAGCTTAGATCCAAGGGACACCATATATTTT
CASSLDPRDTIYF
>TRBV6-5|TRBJ2-1|TRBD2|few
TGTGCCAGCAGCCCACCTAGCGGGAGAACCTATGAGCAGTTCTTC
CASSPPSGRTYEQFF
>TRBV30|TRBJ1-5|.|.
TGTGCCTGGAGTGAACTGACCCTGACGGGGCCCCAGCATTTT
CAWSELTLTGPQHF
>TRBV30|TRBJ1-4|TRBD1|.
TGTGCCTGGAGCTGGAGGGGGCGCTCCCCTAATGAAAAACTGTTTTTT
CAWSWRGRSPNEKLFF
>TRBV7-9|TRBJ1-5|.|.
TGTGCCAGCAGCGCTCCGACAGCCCCCAATCAGCCCCAGCATTTT
CASSAPTAPNQPQHF
>TRBV6-2/TRBV6-3|TRBJ2-5|TRBD1|.
TGTGCCAGCAGCTTGGACAGGAGCCTCCAAGAGACCCAGTACTTC
CASSLDRSLQETQYF
>TRBV10-3|TRBJ2-1|.|.
TGTGCCATCAGTGAGGGGGGGGCGCAGTTCTTC
CAISEGGAQFF
>TRBV12-3/TRBV12-4|TRBJ2-1|.|many
TGTGCCAGCAGTTTAGACCTCGGGCATGAGCAGTTCTTC
CASSLDLGHEQFF
>TRBV20-1|TRBJ1-2|TRBD1|few
TGCAGTGCTGGGACAGGGACGGATGGCTACACCTTC
CSAGTGTDGYTF
>TRBV7-6|TRBJ2-5|TRBD2|few
TGTGCCAGCAGCACATCTGGGGGGGACTTGGAGACCCAGTACTTC
CASSTSGGDLETQYF
>TRBV20-1|TRBJ2-7|TRBD2|.
TGCAGTGCATCTAGGGCGGGAGGGCCGAGAGAGCAGTACTTC
CSASRAGGPREQYF
>TRBV27|TRBJ2-7|.|.
TGTGCCAGCACTCGTCTTATGGGGGGCCAGTACGAGCAGTACTTC
CASTRLMGGQYEQYF
>TRBV11-2|TRBJ1-5|.|few
TGTGCCAGCAGTCTAATGGGGGGTAAGGATCAGCCCCAGCATTTT
CASSLMGGKDQPQHF
>TRBV2|TRBJ1-1|.|once
TGTGCCAGCACCGCTCAGGGGTACACTGAAGCTTTCTTT
CASTAQGYTEAFF
>TRBV6-5|TRBJ2-7|.|.
TGTGCCAGCAGTTACTCGCCACCGCCCTACGAGCAGTACTTC
CASSYSPPPYEQYF
>TRBV7-6|TRBJ2-1|.|few
TGTGCCAGCAGTCAACCCCCCGGGAACCTCAATGAGCAGTTCTTC
CASSQPPGNLNEQFF
>TRBV12-3/TRBV12-4|TRBJ2-7|TRBD2|.
TGTGCCAGCAGTCGACTAGCGGGATACTACGAGCAGTACTTC
CASSRLAGYYEQYF
>TRBV7-9|TRBJ2-3|TRBD1|many
TGTGCCAGCAGCTCCGGCAAACAGGGGGCCAGCACAGATACGCAGTATTTT
CASSSGKQGASTDTQYF
>TRBV14|TRBJ1-1|.|.
TGTGCCAGCAGCCAAGCTGCCACTGAAGCTTTCTTT
CASSQAATEAFF
>TRBV7-9|TRBJ2-7|.|.
TGTGCCAGCAGCTGGGCAGCAAGCTCCTACGAGCAGTACTTC
CASSWAASSYEQYF
>TRBV6-5|TRBJ2-7|.|few
TGTGCCAGCAGTTACTCGGGGATCCACGAGCAGTACTTC
CASSYSGIHEQYF
>TRBV30|TRBJ1-2|.|few
TGTGCCTGGATGCTGGGGGGCCTTGGCTACACCTTC
CAWMLGGLGYTF
>TRBV28|TRBJ2-2|TRBD2|few
TGTGCCAGCAGGACAGCGGGAGGGCTGCTCACCGGGGAGCTGTTTTTT
CASRTAGGLLTGELFF
>TRBV29-1|TRBJ1-1|.|.
TGCAGCGCCACAAGCTTTACTGAAGCTTTCTTT
CSATSFTEAFF
>TRBV7-6|TRBJ2-2|TRBD1|.
TGTGCCAGCAGCACCGGACAGGGAGTCGGGGAGCTGTTTTTT
CASSTGQGVGELFF
>TRBV7-3|TRBJ2-1|.|few
TGTGCCAGCAGCTTATCCCGGGGCGTCACGCGAGGGGCCAATGAGCAGTTCTTC
CASSLSRGVTRGANEQFF
>TRBV20-1|TRBJ1-6|.|.
TGCAGTGCTAGGAGGCTGGAGACTGGGAATTCACCCCTCCACTTT
CSARRLETGNSPLHF